The rows below give T cell receptor beta chains drawn from one sample of a study of T cell changes during pregnancy in multiple sclerosis. Assay: immunoSEQ multiplex PCR; the TCRdb copy retains only in-frame clones and omits some. The sample records 55,000 to 70,000 clones, under 95% being singletons. Specimen: peripheral blood, collected in the third trimester of pregnancy. The origin of the receptors is a female donor in good health, enrolled as a control in a pregnancy study. Both conserved end residues are trimmed from each CDR3. D genes are given only for firm matches.

NA	TRBJ2-7	TRBV7-2	ASSTYRGTYEQY
TRBD1	TRBJ2-5	TRBV5-1	ASSFGYRGLY
NA	TRBJ2-7	TRBV25-1	ASSERQRSSYEQY
NA	TRBJ1-3	TRBV9	ASSVTPSSGNTIY
TRBD1	TRBJ2-7	TRBV4-1	ASSQDPTGGGYEQY
NA	TRBJ1-2	TRBV23-1	ASSPRETYYGYT
NA	TRBJ1-6	TRBV4-3	ASSQVPVSNNSPLH
NA	TRBJ2-7	TRBV19	ASSIGGRGDYEQY
NA	TRBJ2-3	TRBV4-3	ASSQDGGETRTQY
TRBD2	TRBJ2-7	TRBV5-6	ASSFGTSGGNEQY
TRBD1	TRBJ1-4	TRBV6-5	ASSPEGQGSRKLF
TRBD1	TRBJ1-4	TRBV7-6	ASSAVLSRTGSNEKLF
NA	TRBJ1-3	TRBV9	ASSPPRYSGNTIY
TRBD1	TRBJ1-5	TRBV19	ASSTTGDQPQH
NA	TRBJ1-2	TRBV6-6	ASSSGTSGYT